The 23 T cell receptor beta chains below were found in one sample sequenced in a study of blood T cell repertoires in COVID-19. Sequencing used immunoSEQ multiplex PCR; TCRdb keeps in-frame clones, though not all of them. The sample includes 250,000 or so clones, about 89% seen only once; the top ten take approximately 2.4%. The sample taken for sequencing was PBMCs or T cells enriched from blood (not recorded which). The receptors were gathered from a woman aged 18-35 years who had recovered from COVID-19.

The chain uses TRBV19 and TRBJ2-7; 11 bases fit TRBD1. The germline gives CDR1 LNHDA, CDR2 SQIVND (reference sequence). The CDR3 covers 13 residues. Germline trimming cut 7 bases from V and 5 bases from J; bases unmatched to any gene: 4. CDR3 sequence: CASKGQGVHEQYF. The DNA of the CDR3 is TGTGCCAGTAAGGGACAGGGGGTCCACGAGCAGTACTTC. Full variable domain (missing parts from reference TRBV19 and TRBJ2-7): DGGITQSPKYLFRKEGQNVTLSCEQNLNHDAMYWYRQDPGQGLRLIYYSQIVNDFQKGDIAEGYSVSREKKESFPLTVTSAQKNPTAFYLCASKGQGVHEQYFGPGTRLTVT.

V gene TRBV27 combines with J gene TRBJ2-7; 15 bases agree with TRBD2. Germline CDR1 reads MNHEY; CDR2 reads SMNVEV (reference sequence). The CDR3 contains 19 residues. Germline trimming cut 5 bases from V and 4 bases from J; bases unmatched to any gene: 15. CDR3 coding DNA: TGTGCCAGCAGTCTAATTCCTGGACTAGCGGGAGGGCCTACTTACGAGCAGTACTTC. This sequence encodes CASSLIPGLAGGPTYEQYF.

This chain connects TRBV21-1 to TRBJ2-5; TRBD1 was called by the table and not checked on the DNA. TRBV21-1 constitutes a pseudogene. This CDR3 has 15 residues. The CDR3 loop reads CASTTGGRLKETQYF. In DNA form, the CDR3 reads TGTGCCAGCACCACAGGGGGCAGACTCAAAGAGACCCAGTACTTC.

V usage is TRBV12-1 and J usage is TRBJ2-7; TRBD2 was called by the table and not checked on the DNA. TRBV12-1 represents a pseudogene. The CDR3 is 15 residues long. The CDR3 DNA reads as TGTGCCAGCAGCTTTTGGCGGGAGGGCACCTACGAGCAGTACTTC. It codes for CASSFWREGTYEQYF.

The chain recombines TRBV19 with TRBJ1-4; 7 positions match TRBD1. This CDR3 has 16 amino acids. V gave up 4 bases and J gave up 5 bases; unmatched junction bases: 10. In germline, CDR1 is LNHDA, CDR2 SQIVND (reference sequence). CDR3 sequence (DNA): TGTGCCAGTAGTAAGGACGGCGCAGGGGGGAATGAAAAACTGTTTTTT. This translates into CASSKDGAGGNEKLFF.

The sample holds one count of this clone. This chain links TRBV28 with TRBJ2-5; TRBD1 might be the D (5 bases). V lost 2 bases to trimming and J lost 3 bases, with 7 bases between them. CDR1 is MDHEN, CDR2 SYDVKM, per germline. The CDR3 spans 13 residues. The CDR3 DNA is TGTGCCAGCAGTTTAGTACAGGAAGAGACCCAGTACTTC. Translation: CASSLVQEETQYF.

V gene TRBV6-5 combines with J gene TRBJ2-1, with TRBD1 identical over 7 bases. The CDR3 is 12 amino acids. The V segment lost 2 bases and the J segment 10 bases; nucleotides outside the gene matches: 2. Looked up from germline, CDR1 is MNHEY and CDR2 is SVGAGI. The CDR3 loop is CASSYVGGEQFF. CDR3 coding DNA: TGTGCCAGCAGTTACGTAGGGGGCGAGCAGTTCTTC.

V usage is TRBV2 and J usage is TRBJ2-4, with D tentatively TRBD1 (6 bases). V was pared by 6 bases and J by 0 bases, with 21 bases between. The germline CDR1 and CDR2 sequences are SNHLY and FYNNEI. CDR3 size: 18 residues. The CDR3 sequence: CASSEMNWGLTAKNIQYF. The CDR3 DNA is TGTGCCAGCAGCGAAATGAATTGGGGGCTTACAGCCAAAAACATTCAGTACTTC.

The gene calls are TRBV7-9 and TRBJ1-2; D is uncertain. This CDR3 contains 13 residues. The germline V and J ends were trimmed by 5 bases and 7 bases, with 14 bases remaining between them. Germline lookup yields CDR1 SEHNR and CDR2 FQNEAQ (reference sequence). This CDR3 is CASSPGGSVGYTF. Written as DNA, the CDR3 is TGTGCCAGCAGCCCGGGAGGGTCGGTTGGCTACACCTTC.

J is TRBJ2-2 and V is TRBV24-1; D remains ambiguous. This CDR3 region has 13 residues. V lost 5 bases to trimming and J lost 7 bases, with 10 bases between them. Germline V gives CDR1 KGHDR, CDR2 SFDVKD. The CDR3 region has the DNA TGTGCCACCAGTGTAGTAAGTGGCGGGGAGCTGTTTTTT. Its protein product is CATSVVSGGELFF.

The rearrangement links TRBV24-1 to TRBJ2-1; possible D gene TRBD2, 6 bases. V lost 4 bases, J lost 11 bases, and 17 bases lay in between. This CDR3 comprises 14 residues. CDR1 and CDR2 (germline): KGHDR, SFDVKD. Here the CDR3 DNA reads TGTGCCACCAGTGACCAAAGGACTAACGAAAAGCAGTTCTTC. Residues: CATSDQRTNEKQFF.

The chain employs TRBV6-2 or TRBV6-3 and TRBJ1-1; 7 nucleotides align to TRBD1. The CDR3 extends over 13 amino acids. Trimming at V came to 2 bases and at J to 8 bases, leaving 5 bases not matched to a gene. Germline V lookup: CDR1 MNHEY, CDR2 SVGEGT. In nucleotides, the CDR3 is TGTGCCAGCAGTTACGGGGGGACAGCAGAAGCTTTCTTT. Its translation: CASSYGGTAEAFF.

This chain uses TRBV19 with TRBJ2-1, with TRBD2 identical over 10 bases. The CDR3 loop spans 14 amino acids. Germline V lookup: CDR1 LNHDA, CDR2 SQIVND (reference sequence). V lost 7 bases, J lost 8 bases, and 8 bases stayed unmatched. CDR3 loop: CASMTGTSVHEQFF. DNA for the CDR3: TGTGCCAGTATGACCGGGACTAGCGTCCATGAGCAGTTCTTC. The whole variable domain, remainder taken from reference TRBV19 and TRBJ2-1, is DGGITQSPKYLFRKEGQNVTLSCEQNLNHDAMYWYRQDPGQGLRLIYYSQIVNDFQKGDIAEGYSVSREKKESFPLTVTSAQKNPTAFYLCASMTGTSVHEQFFGPGTRLTVL.

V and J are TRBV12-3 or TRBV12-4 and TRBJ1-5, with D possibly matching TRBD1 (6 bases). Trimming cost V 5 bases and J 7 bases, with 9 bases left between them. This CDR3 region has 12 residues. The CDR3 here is CASSAGAQPQHF. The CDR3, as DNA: TGTGCCAGCAGTGCAGGGGCCCAGCCCCAGCATTTT.

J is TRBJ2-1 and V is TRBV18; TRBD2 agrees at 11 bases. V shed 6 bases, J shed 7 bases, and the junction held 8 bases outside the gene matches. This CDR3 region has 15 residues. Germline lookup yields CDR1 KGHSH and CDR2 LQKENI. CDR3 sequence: CASSSSGRYWNEQFF. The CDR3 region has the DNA TGTGCCAGCTCGTCTAGCGGGAGGTACTGGAATGAGCAGTTCTTC.

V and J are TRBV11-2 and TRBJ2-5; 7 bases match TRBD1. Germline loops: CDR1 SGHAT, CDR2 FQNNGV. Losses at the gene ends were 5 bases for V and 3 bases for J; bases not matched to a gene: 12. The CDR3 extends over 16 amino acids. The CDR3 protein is CASSQLGQTMEETQYF. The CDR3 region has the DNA TGTGCCAGCAGCCAGCTGGGACAGACGATGGAAGAGACCCAGTACTTC.

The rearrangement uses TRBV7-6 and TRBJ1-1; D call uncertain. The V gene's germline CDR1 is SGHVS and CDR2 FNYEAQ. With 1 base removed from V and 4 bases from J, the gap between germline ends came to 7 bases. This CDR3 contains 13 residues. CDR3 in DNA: TGTGCCAGCAGCTTAGAGAGAACCACTGAAGCTTTCTTT. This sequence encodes CASSLERTTEAFF.

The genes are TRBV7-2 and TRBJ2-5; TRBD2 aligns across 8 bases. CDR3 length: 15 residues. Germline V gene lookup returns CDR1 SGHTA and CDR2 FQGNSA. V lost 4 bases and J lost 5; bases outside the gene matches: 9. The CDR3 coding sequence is TGTGCCAGCAGCTCGCGAGCGGGGGTCTTGGAGACCCAGTACTTC. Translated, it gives CASSSRAGVLETQYF.

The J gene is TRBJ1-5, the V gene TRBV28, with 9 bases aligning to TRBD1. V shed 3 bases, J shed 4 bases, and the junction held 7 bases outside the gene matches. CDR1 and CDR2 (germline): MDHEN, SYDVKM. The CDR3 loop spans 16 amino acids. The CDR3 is CASSFRQGVGNQPQHF. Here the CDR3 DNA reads TGTGCCAGCAGTTTTCGACAGGGGGTGGGAAATCAGCCCCAGCATTTT.

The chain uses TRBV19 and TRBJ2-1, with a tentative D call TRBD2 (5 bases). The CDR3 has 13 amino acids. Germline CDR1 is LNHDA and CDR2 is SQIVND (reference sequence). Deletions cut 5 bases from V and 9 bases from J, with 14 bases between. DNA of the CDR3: TGTGCCAGTAGTGAGTTTTCCGGGGTTGAGCAGTTCTTC. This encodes CASSEFSGVEQFF.

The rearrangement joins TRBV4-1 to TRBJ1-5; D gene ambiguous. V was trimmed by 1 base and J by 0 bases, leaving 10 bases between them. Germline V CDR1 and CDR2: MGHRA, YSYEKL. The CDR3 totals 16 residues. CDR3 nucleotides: TGCGCCAGCAGCCAAGTCAAGGGAGGTAGCAATCAGCCCCAGCATTTT. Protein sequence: CASSQVKGGSNQPQHF.

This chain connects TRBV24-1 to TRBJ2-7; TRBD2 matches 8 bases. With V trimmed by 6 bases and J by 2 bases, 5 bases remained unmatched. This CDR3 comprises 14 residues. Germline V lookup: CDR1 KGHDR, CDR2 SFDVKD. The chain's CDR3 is CATSTLAAPYEQYF. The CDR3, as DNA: TGTGCCACCAGTACACTAGCGGCACCCTACGAGCAGTACTTC.

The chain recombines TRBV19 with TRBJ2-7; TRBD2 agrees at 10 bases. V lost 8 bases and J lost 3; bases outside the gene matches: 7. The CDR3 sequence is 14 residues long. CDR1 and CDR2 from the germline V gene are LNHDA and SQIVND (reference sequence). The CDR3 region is CASSRLAGNYEQYF. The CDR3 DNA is TGTGCCAGTTCTAGACTAGCGGGTAACTACGAGCAGTACTTC.